This entry lists 3 T cell receptor beta chains sequenced from one sample in a study of blood T cell repertoires in COVID-19. Here immunoSEQ multiplex PCR was the method, and the copy in TCRdb shows in-frame clones only, minus some. Here the sample spans about 80,000 clones, more than 75% being singletons. Material: peripheral blood. All receptors derive from a human donor in a cohort sampled during active COVID-19.

This clone was detected only a few times. The chain combines TRBV18 with TRBJ2-6, with D possibly being TRBD2 (6 bases). V was shortened by 2 bases and J by 0 bases, with 14 bases between the two germline ends. The CDR3 is made up of 18 amino acids. Germline CDR1 and CDR2: KGHSH and LQKENI. CDR3 loop: CASSPIPSGSSGANVLTF. CDR3 nucleotides: TGTGCCAGCTCACCAATCCCCTCCGGGAGCTCTGGGGCCAACGTCCTGACTTTC.

The V and J genes are TRBV5-1 and TRBJ2-3; D not resolved. V gave up 4 bases and J gave up 6 bases, with 12 bases separating them. This CDR3 is built from 13 residues. The germline gives CDR1 SGHRS, CDR2 YFSETQ. As DNA, the CDR3 is TGCGCCAGCAGCATCCTGACTGTGGATACGCAGTATTTT. The encoded protein is CASSILTVDTQYF.

The chain joins TRBV4-2 to TRBJ2-1; 10 bases agree with TRBD2. Germline CDR1 LGHNA, CDR2 YNFKEQ. V was pared by 3 bases and J by 1 base, with 6 bases of the junction left unmatched. This CDR3 spans 17 amino acids. The chain's CDR3 is CASSQGLAGGSYNEQFF. CDR3 DNA sequence: TGTGCCAGCAGCCAGGGATTAGCGGGGGGTTCCTACAATGAGCAGTTCTTC.